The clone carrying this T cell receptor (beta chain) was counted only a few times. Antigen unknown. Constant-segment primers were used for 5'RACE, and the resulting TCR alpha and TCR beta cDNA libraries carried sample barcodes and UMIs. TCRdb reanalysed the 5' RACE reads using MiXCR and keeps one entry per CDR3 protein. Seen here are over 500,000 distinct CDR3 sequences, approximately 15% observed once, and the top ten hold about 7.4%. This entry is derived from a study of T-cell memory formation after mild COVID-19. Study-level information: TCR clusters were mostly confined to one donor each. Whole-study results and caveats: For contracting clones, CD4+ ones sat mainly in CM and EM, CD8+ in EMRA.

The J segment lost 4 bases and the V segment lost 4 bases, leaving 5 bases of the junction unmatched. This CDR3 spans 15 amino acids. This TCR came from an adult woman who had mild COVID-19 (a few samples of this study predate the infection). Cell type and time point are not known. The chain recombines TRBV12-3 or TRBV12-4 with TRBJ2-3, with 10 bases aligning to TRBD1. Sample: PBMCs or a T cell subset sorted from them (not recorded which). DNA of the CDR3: TGTGCCAGCAGTTCGGGACAGGGGATGGCAGATACGCAGTATTTT. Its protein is CASSSGQGMADTQYF.